The rows below give T cell receptor beta chains drawn from one sample of a study of breast tumors, draining lymph nodes, adjacent tissues. In TCRdb, the multiplex PCR reads were re-called with MiXCR into one record per CDR3 protein. Among some 150,000 distinct CDR3 sequences listed, about 20% were seen once. Material: axillary lymph node tissue. These TCRs come from a female donor with breast cancer. Some clones in this sample may be carry-over from other donors' samples. The CDR3 runs from the conserved cysteine through the conserved F or W. Fields, in order: J gene, D gene, V gene, clone size, CDR3 DNA, CDR3 protein. D genes are given only for firm matches. The size of a clone is reported for some rows only, either as once, few or many, or as a class for expanded clones.

J gene: TRBJ2-7; D gene: TRBD1; V gene: TRBV20-1; clone size: many; CDR3 DNA: TGCAGTGCTAGGAGGGACAGGGACGAGCAGTACTTC; CDR3 protein: CSARRDRDEQYF
J gene: TRBJ2-3; D gene: TRBD1; V gene: TRBV12-3/TRBV12-4; clone size: many; CDR3 DNA: TGTGCCAGCAAGAGTAGACAGGGGAACACAGATACGCAGTATTTT; CDR3 protein: CASKSRQGNTDTQYF
J gene: TRBJ2-6; D gene: .; V gene: TRBV19; clone size: few; CDR3 DNA: TGTGCCAGTAGTATACCGGGGTACGGGGCCAACGTCCTGACTTTC; CDR3 protein: CASSIPGYGANVLTF
J gene: TRBJ2-7; D gene: .; V gene: TRBV18; clone size: many; CDR3 DNA: TGTGCCAGCTCACCACCGGGGCAGTCGGGGGAGCAGTACTTC; CDR3 protein: CASSPPGQSGEQYF
J gene: TRBJ2-1; D gene: .; V gene: TRBV7-2; clone size: many; CDR3 DNA: TGTGCCAGCAGCTTAGCGAGCTCCTACAATGAGCAGTTCTTC; CDR3 protein: CASSLASSYNEQFF
J gene: TRBJ2-1; D gene: .; V gene: TRBV7-7; clone size: many; CDR3 DNA: TGTGCCAGCAGCTTAAGATCGCAGGGACATGAGCAGTTCTTC; CDR3 protein: CASSLRSQGHEQFF
J gene: TRBJ2-3; D gene: .; V gene: TRBV4-1; clone size: many; CDR3 DNA: TGCGCCAGCAGCCTCACGCAGGCTAGCACAGATACGCAGTATTTT; CDR3 protein: CASSLTQASTDTQYF
J gene: TRBJ2-1; D gene: .; V gene: TRBV7-3; clone size: many; CDR3 DNA: TGTGCCAGCGCTGGGGGGCCATTTGGTGAGCAGTTCTTC; CDR3 protein: CASAGGPFGEQFF
J gene: TRBJ2-7; D gene: .; V gene: TRBV27; clone size: many; CDR3 DNA: TGTGCCAGCAGTTTATACCGTAGGGGGGGCGAGCAGTACTTC; CDR3 protein: CASSLYRRGGEQYF
J gene: TRBJ2-7; D gene: .; V gene: TRBV6-2/TRBV6-3; clone size: many; CDR3 DNA: TGTGCCATACCGGGGGAGCAGTACTTC; CDR3 protein: CAIPGEQYF
J gene: TRBJ2-3; D gene: TRBD1; V gene: TRBV7-9; clone size: many; CDR3 DNA: TGTGCCAGCAGCCCACAGGGGGGAGGCACAGATACGCAGTATTTT; CDR3 protein: CASSPQGGGTDTQYF
J gene: TRBJ2-2; D gene: .; V gene: TRBV4-3; clone size: .; CDR3 DNA: TGCGCCAGCAGCCAAGATGGCGTCGCTCCAGGCACCGGGGAGCTGTTTTTT; CDR3 protein: CASSQDGVAPGTGELFF
J gene: TRBJ2-1; D gene: TRBD2; V gene: TRBV11-2; clone size: many; CDR3 DNA: TGTGCCAGCAGTCCCGAGCGGGACCCCTACAATGAGCAGTTCTTC; CDR3 protein: CASSPERDPYNEQFF
J gene: TRBJ1-5; D gene: TRBD1; V gene: TRBV6-6; clone size: .; CDR3 DNA: TGTGCCAGCAGTTACGGGACAGGGGGCTTTCAGCCCCTGCATTTT; CDR3 protein: CASSYGTGGFQPLHF
J gene: TRBJ2-3; D gene: .; V gene: TRBV7-2; clone size: many; CDR3 DNA: TGTGCCAGCAGCATCCAGGGAGGCAGCACAGATACGCAGTATTTT; CDR3 protein: CASSIQGGSTDTQYF
J gene: TRBJ2-4; D gene: TRBD2; V gene: TRBV20-1; clone size: few; CDR3 DNA: TGCAGTGCCCAACCCGGGGGGGGAAACATTCAGTACTTC; CDR3 protein: CSAQPGGGNIQYF
J gene: TRBJ2-2; D gene: .; V gene: TRBV10-3; clone size: many; CDR3 DNA: TGTGCCATCAGTGGGGGGGCTTTCACCGGGGAGCTGTTTTTT; CDR3 protein: CAISGGAFTGELFF
J gene: TRBJ2-1; D gene: .; V gene: TRBV7-8; clone size: many; CDR3 DNA: TGTGCCAGCAGCTTAGGCCAGTCGGCGGATGAGCAGTTCTTC; CDR3 protein: CASSLGQSADEQFF
J gene: TRBJ2-1; D gene: .; V gene: TRBV6-2/TRBV6-3; clone size: few; CDR3 DNA: TGTGCCAGCAGTTACTCAGGGGGAGCAGGGTGGAATGAGCAGTTCTTC; CDR3 protein: CASSYSGGAGWNEQFF
J gene: TRBJ1-4; D gene: .; V gene: TRBV28; clone size: .; CDR3 DNA: TGTGCCAGCAGTTCAGTGGGGGAAAAACTGTTTTTT; CDR3 protein: CASSSVGEKLFF
J gene: TRBJ2-1; D gene: TRBD2; V gene: TRBV19; clone size: many; CDR3 DNA: TGTGCCAGTAGTATAACCCCTAGCGGGAGCTACAATGAGCAGTTCTTC; CDR3 protein: CASSITPSGSYNEQFF
J gene: TRBJ2-5; D gene: TRBD2; V gene: TRBV4-2; clone size: many; CDR3 DNA: TGTGCCAGCAGCCAAGCGAGCGGGGTGTACCAAGAGACCCAGTACTTC; CDR3 protein: CASSQASGVYQETQYF
J gene: TRBJ2-1; D gene: .; V gene: TRBV4-2; clone size: many; CDR3 DNA: TGTGCCAGCAGCCCTAGCCAAAAGAGTAACAATGAGCAGTTCTTC; CDR3 protein: CASSPSQKSNNEQFF
J gene: TRBJ2-5; D gene: .; V gene: TRBV6-5; clone size: many; CDR3 DNA: TGTGCCAGCAGTTACTCCCTGGCCGGACTCCAAGAGACCCAGTACTTC; CDR3 protein: CASSYSLAGLQETQYF
J gene: TRBJ2-1; D gene: TRBD2; V gene: TRBV7-2; clone size: many; CDR3 DNA: TGTGCCAGCAGCTTAGCGAGCGGGAGAGGTAGTGGTGAGCAGTTCTTC; CDR3 protein: CASSLASGRGSGEQFF
J gene: TRBJ2-7; D gene: .; V gene: TRBV11-2; clone size: many; CDR3 DNA: TGTGCCAGCAGCTCTGGGACTTACGAGCAGTACTTC; CDR3 protein: CASSSGTYEQYF
J gene: TRBJ2-3; D gene: TRBD2; V gene: TRBV10-2; clone size: many; CDR3 DNA: TGCGCCAGCAGACACCCTCTGACGGGAGGGCCGACAGATACGCAGTATTTT; CDR3 protein: CASRHPLTGGPTDTQYF
J gene: TRBJ2-1; D gene: TRBD2; V gene: TRBV6-1; clone size: .; CDR3 DNA: TGTGCCAGCAGTACCCGGACTAGCGGGAGGTCCTACAATGAGCAGTTCTTC; CDR3 protein: CASSTRTSGRSYNEQFF
J gene: TRBJ2-5; D gene: TRBD1; V gene: TRBV18; clone size: few; CDR3 DNA: TGTGCCAGCTCAAGCCGGGACAGGGGAGGGGAGACCCAGTACTTC; CDR3 protein: CASSSRDRGGETQYF